This is a list of T cell receptor beta chains from one sample in a study of OX40 agonist ivuxolimab in advanced cancers. This table comes from immunoSEQ multiplex PCR, and its TCRdb copy is limited to in-frame clones, with some not included. The table shows 70,000 or so clones, with roughly nine tenths occurring only once. The sequenced sample was CD4+ or CD8+ T cells sorted from blood, obtained in a trial of the OX40 agonist ivuxolimab. All receptors come from an adult with an advanced solid tumor such as melanoma, head and neck, liver or kidney cancer. Each CDR3 is given with its conserved first and last residue. Each record gives: D gene, V gene, clone size, J gene, CDR3 protein, CDR3 DNA. A D gene is named only where the DNA matches it firmly. Rows give clone size only sometimes, using once, few, many, or a class for an expanded clone.

.,TRBV28,.,TRBJ1-1,CASSSRTVYEAFF,TGTGCCAGCAGTTCAAGGACGGTTTATGAGGCTTTCTTT
.,TRBV11-3,.,TRBJ2-1,CASSPKPLDRLAYNEQFF,TGTGCCAGCAGCCCTAAACCCCTCGACAGGCTCGCGTACAATGAGCAGTTCTTC
.,TRBV18,once,TRBJ1-5,CASSRAGNSNQPQHF,TGTGCCAGCTCCCGGGCAGGGAATAGCAATCAGCCCCAGCATTTT
.,TRBV28,.,TRBJ1-1,CASSFPQRTGRNTEAFF,TGTGCCAGCAGTTTTCCGCAAAGAACAGGGAGAAACACTGAAGCTTTCTTT
.,TRBV7-7,.,TRBJ2-7,CASSGGPNYEQYF,TGTGCTAGCAGCGGTGGACCAAACTACGAGCAGTACTTC
TRBD2,TRBV7-2,.,TRBJ2-1,CASSLSGAEQFF,TGTGCCAGCAGCCTTAGCGGGGCGGAGCAGTTCTTC
TRBD2,TRBV18,.,TRBJ2-3,CASSPGRLAGEEDTQYF,TGTGCCAGCTCGCCAGGGCGACTAGCGGGAGAAGAAGATACGCAGTATTTT
.,TRBV4-2,.,TRBJ2-7,CASSQATTEQYF,TGTGCCAGCAGCCAAGCCACAACCGAGCAGTACTTC
TRBD1,TRBV7-6,.,TRBJ2-7,CASSGTGSYEQYF,TGTGCCAGCAGTGGGACAGGGTCCTACGAGCAGTACTTC
.,TRBV6-6,.,TRBJ1-5,CASRITGVLQPQHF,TGTGCCAGCAGAATTACAGGTGTGCTTCAGCCCCAGCATTTT
.,TRBV19,.,TRBJ2-3,CASSIGGDTQYF,TGTGCCAGTAGTATTGGGGGAGATACGCAGTATTTT
.,TRBV28,.,TRBJ1-1,CASSNNLDLRGTEAFF,TGTGCCAGCAGCAATAACTTGGACCTTAGGGGCACTGAAGCTTTCTTT
TRBD1,TRBV4-2,.,TRBJ2-2,CASSHGQGLGTGELFF,TGTGCCAGCAGCCACGGACAGGGATTAGGGACCGGGGAGCTGTTTTTT
.,TRBV19,.,TRBJ1-2,CASSSTTSPGDYTF,TGTGCCAGTAGCTCAACGACGAGTCCGGGAGACTACACCTTC
.,TRBV28,.,TRBJ1-2,CASSLNTANYGYTF,TGTGCCAGCAGTTTAAACACAGCTAACTATGGCTACACCTTC
TRBD1,TRBV5-6,once,TRBJ1-1,CASGSETGWFTEAFF,TGTGCCAGCGGATCGGAGACAGGGTGGTTCACTGAAGCTTTCTTT
TRBD1,TRBV27,.,TRBJ1-1,CASSFGTANTEAFF,TGTGCCAGCAGTTTCGGGACAGCAAACACTGAAGCTTTCTTT
.,TRBV29-1,.,TRBJ2-5,CSVDTQETQYF,TGCAGCGTTGATACCCAAGAGACCCAGTACTTC
TRBD1,TRBV7-2,once,TRBJ2-1,CASSLLPGQGVDEQFF,TGTGCCAGCAGCTTATTACCGGGACAGGGGGTTGATGAGCAGTTCTTC
.,TRBV25-1,.,TRBJ1-4,CASSEKDEKLFF,TGTGCCAGCAGTGAAAAAGATGAAAAACTGTTTTTT
.,TRBV7-9,.,TRBJ2-3,CASSPTGGGEQYF,TGTGCCAGCAGCCCCACTGGGGGCGGAGAGCAGTATTTT
.,TRBV27,.,TRBJ2-7,CASTSYDSYEQYF,TGTGCCAGCACCTCGTACGACTCCTACGAGCAGTACTTC
.,TRBV2,.,TRBJ1-1,CASRGLTEAFF,TGTGCCAGCAGGGGCCTCACTGAAGCTTTCTTT
.,TRBV13,.,TRBJ2-5,CASSRRGQETQYF,TGTGCCAGCAGCCGCAGGGGACAAGAGACCCAGTACTTC
TRBD1,TRBV7-2,.,TRBJ1-2,CASSLLSGTGRDGYTF,TGTGCCAGCAGCCTACTTTCCGGGACAGGGAGGGATGGCTACACCTTC
.,TRBV27,once,TRBJ1-1,CASSRDGGWTEAFF,TGTGCCAGCAGTCGCGACGGGGGGTGGACTGAAGCTTTCTTT
.,TRBV2,.,TRBJ1-5,CASSDAAATNQPQHF,TGTGCCAGCAGTGATGCGGCGGCTACCAATCAGCCCCAGCATTTT
TRBD1,TRBV29-1,.,TRBJ2-7,CSVEGTGTTYEQYF,TGCAGCGTTGAAGGGACAGGGACAACCTACGAGCAGTACTTC
.,TRBV10-1,.,TRBJ2-2,CASSCAPTGELFF,TGCGCCAGCAGTTGTGCTCCCACCGGGGAGCTGTTTTTT
.,TRBV19,.,TRBJ1-4,CASSYGEKLFF,TGTGCCAGTAGTTACGGTGAAAAACTGTTTTTT
.,TRBV6-6,.,TRBJ2-7,CASIMLGGHEQYF,TGTGCCAGCATCATGCTAGGCGGGCACGAGCAGTACTTC
.,TRBV6-6,.,TRBJ2-7,CASSSLGGHSYEQYF,TGTGCCAGCAGTTCACTGGGGGGCCACTCCTACGAGCAGTACTTC
.,TRBV27,.,TRBJ2-2,CASRALNTGELFF,TGTGCCAGCAGGGCCTTGAACACCGGGGAGCTGTTTTTT
.,TRBV10-3,.,TRBJ1-1,CAIRDLGLNTEAFF,TGTGCCATCAGAGATCTGGGGTTGAACACTGAAGCTTTCTTT
.,TRBV10-3,.,TRBJ1-5,CAISATGNSNQPQHF,TGTGCCATCAGTGCGACAGGAAATAGCAATCAGCCCCAGCATTTT
TRBD2,TRBV4-2,.,TRBJ2-5,CASSQEELAGGQETQYF,TGTGCCAGCAGCCAAGAAGAGCTAGCGGGGGGGCAGGAGACCCAGTACTTC
.,TRBV5-4,few,TRBJ1-1,CASSLRGNTEAFF,TGTGCCAGCAGCTTGAGGGGTAACACTGAAGCTTTCTTT
TRBD1,TRBV7-9,.,TRBJ1-4,CASSLPDRGPFATNEKLFF,TGTGCCAGCAGCCTACCGGACAGGGGCCCCTTTGCAACTAATGAAAAACTGTTTTTT
TRBD1,TRBV12-5,.,TRBJ2-7,CASAGGQVSSYEQYF,TGTGCTAGTGCCGGGGGACAGGTCAGCTCCTACGAGCAGTACTTC
.,TRBV7-3,.,TRBJ2-7,CASSLGAGRYEQYF,TGTGCCAGCAGCTTAGGGGCGGGACGCTACGAGCAGTACTTC
.,TRBV28,.,TRBJ1-5,CASSLSLLNQPQHF,TGTGCCAGCAGTTTGAGTCTCTTGAATCAGCCCCAGCATTTT
.,TRBV2,.,TRBJ1-4,CASSLKDRFNEKLFF,TGTGCCAGCAGTCTAAAGGACAGATTTAATGAAAAACTGTTTTTT
TRBD1,TRBV4-2,.,TRBJ2-2,CASSPLGQDTGELFF,TGTGCCAGCAGCCCCTTGGGACAGGACACCGGGGAGCTGTTTTTT
TRBD2,TRBV5-4,.,TRBJ2-1,CASSAPGLAPNEQFF,TGTGCCAGCAGCGCGCCGGGACTAGCCCCCAATGAGCAGTTCTTC
.,TRBV20-1,.,TRBJ2-1,CSATTYNEQFF,TGCAGTGCTACCACTTACAATGAGCAGTTCTTC
TRBD2,TRBV2,.,TRBJ2-3,CASSGFSGAVSTDTQYF,TGTGCCAGCAGTGGTTTTAGCGGGGCTGTTAGCACAGATACGCAGTATTTT
TRBD1,TRBV27,.,TRBJ1-3,CASSLGTGLSGNTIYF,TGTGCCAGCAGTCTAGGGACAGGACTCTCTGGAAACACCATATATTTT
TRBD1,TRBV14,.,TRBJ2-2,CASSQLLTGVTGELFF,TGTGCCAGCAGCCAATTACTGACAGGGGTCACCGGGGAGCTGTTTTTT
.,TRBV19,.,TRBJ2-1,CASLLSASGNNEQFF,TGTGCCAGCCTCCTAAGTGCGAGCGGCAACAATGAGCAGTTCTTC